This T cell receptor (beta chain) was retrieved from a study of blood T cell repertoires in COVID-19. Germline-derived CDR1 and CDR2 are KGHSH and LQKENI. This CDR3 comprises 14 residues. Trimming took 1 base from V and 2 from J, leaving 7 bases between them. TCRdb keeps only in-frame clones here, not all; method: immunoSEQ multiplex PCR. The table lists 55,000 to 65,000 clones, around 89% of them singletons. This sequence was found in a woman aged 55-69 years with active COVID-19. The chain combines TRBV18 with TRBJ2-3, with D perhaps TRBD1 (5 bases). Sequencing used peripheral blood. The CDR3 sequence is CASSPLDTTDTQYF. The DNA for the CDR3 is TGTGCCAGCTCACCACTGGACACCACAGATACGCAGTATTTT.